Listed here are 5 T cell receptor beta chains from one sample, sequenced in a study of blood T cell repertoires in COVID-19. TCRdb keeps only in-frame clones here, not all; method: immunoSEQ multiplex PCR. The sample gives about 320,000 clones, around 90% of which show up once; 4% to 6% is in the top ten. Sequencing was done on a sample of PBMCs or T cells enriched from blood (not recorded which). The receptors shown here come from a man aged 55 to 69 who had recovered from COVID-19.

The chain couples TRBV28 to TRBJ1-3, with 7 bases lining up with TRBD1. The length of the CDR3 is 17 residues. Germline V gene data show CDR1 as MDHEN and CDR2 as SYDVKM. The junction had 10 bases not matched to a gene; V was cut back by 5 bases and J by 0 bases. Here the CDR3 DNA reads TGTGCCAGCAGTCGCCCTCTAAGGACAGGCTCTGGAAACACCATATATTTT. It codes for CASSRPLRTGSGNTIYF. The entire variable domain, with the rest obtained from reference TRBV28 and TRBJ1-3, is as follows: DVKVTQSSRYLVKRTGEKVFLECVQDMDHENMFWYRQDPGLGLRLIYFSYDVKMKEKGDIPEGYSVSREKKERFSLILESASTNQTSMYLCASSRPLRTGSGNTIYFGEGSWLTVV.

To note about this clone: This CDR3 is also generated by other DNA sequences in the sample. The genes are TRBV28 and TRBJ2-7; D might be TRBD1 (6 bases). CDR1 and CDR2 (germline): MDHEN, SYDVKM. The CDR3 length is 15 residues. Trimming took 8 bases from V and 11 from J, leaving 28 bases between them. The CDR3 reads CASHSGKLLLGGEYF. The CDR3 nucleotides read TGTGCCAGCCATTCAGGGAAACTCCTACTAGGGGGAGAGTACTTC.

The rearrangement uses TRBV2 and TRBJ2-7; 7 bases match TRBD2. With 7 bases clipped from V and 2 bases from J, the junction kept 5 bases outside the gene matches. Looked up from germline, CDR1 is SNHLY and CDR2 is FYNNEI. The CDR3 runs 13 residues. In DNA form, the CDR3 reads TGTGCCAGCACCGGGACTAAAGCCTACGAGCAGTACTTC. This encodes CASTGTKAYEQYF.

CDR3 in amino acids: CASTAGLLYEQYF. DNA of the CDR3: TGTGCCAGCACCGCGGGACTGCTCTACGAGCAGTACTTC. V gene TRBV12-3 or TRBV12-4 combines with J gene TRBJ2-7; the D gene is possibly TRBD2 (6 bases). Deletions cut 7 bases from V and 3 bases from J, with 13 bases between. The CDR3 extends over 13 amino acids.

The chain carries TRBV6-5 and TRBJ2-1, with D hard to call. The V and J ends lost 5 bases and 8 bases respectively, with 16 bases between them. The CDR3 length is 14 residues. CDR1 MNHEY and CDR2 SVGAGI come from the germline V gene. Here the CDR3 DNA reads TGTGCCAGCAGTACAATTTCTAGGAACCATGAGCAGTTCTTC. It yields the protein CASSTISRNHEQFF.